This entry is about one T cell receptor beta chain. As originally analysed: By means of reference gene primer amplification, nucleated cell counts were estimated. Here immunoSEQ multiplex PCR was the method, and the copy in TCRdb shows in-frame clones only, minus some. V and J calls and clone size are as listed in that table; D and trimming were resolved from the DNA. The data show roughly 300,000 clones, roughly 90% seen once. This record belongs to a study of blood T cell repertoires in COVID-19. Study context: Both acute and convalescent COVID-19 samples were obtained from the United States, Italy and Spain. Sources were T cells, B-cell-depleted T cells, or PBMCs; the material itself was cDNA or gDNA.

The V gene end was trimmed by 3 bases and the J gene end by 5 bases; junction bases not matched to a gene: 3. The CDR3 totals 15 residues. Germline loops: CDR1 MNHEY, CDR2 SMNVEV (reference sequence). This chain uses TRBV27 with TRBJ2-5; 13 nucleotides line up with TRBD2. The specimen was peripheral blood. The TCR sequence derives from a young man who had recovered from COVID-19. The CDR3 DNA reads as TGTGCCAGCAGTTTCACTAGCGGGGGGGCTGAGACCCAGTACTTC. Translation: CASSFTSGGAETQYF.